This T cell receptor (beta chain) was captured in a study of cytomegalovirus exposure and HLA in healthy donors (dated by TCRdb to about 2017). For the wider study: According to a later analysis, one platform produced both the roughly 120 validation repertoires and the 720 or so repertoires of the first cohort. The study aimed to test whether cataloging public T cell receptors could reveal signatures of past pathogen exposure. In addition to the first cohort of several hundred subjects, a separate validation cohort of 130 or so different subjects was used. The study combined high-throughput TCR immunosequencing, statistical association of individual TCRs with disease status, and machine learning to predict cytomegalovirus infection status.

The method behind the library was the immunoSEQ multiplex PCR assay. The authors' pipeline ran thus. A statistical classification framework was built for diagnosing cytomegalovirus status from the catalog of TCR beta chain sequences. TCRdb holds this immuneACCESS table with in-frame rearrangements only. Some clones are missing; in checked studies, unresolved V genes explain under half, and the rest has no known cause. That table supplies the V and J calls and clone size; D and trimming were determined from the DNA. In this sample the table shows 90,000 to 150,000 clones, around 88% of which occur a single time. 1.5% to 2% of the sample is held by the ten biggest clonotypes. Donors formed part of the validation cohort, which comprised some 120 subjects and was distinct from the first cohort of some 700 subjects. Broad study findings and their caveats: Of the cluster scores, approximately 95% were above 0 in a later analysis, which found that TCRs clustered in the first cohort also tended to co-occur in the 120 or so validation repertoires. According to the authors, the approach could potentially be generalized to other disease states and immunological phenotypes. All 120 or so repertoires were used to score co-occurrence in the validation cohort in a later analysis, because that analysis had no HLA typing for the cohort. The study listed around 160 TCR beta chains as associated with cytomegalovirus. A few of the identified cytomegalovirus-associated TCR beta chains were confirmed in vitro to be specific for cytomegalovirus antigens. The classifier was reported to diagnose cytomegalovirus status with high specificity and sensitivity in both the original cohort and the validation cohort. Most TCR sequences were seen in very few donors, while some public TCRs were found in many individuals.

As for this clone: Its antigen is currently not known. No much larger clone exists at a distance of one base, and base qualities are not known.

What was sequenced was PBMCs. The sequence derives from a young man in good health and CMV-seronegative.

The CDR3 corresponds to CASRLTGVGNEQFF. The nucleotide sequence reads as follows: TGTGCCAGCAGGCTCACAGGGGTTGGCAATGAGCAGTTCTTC. Rearrangement joined TRBV2 to TRBJ2-1; TRBD1 aligns with 7 central bases. Trimming leaves V shorter by 6 bases and J shorter by 6 bases, with the junction holding 8 bases beyond the gene matches. The CDR3, cysteine through phenylalanine, is 14 amino acids long. Solely the CDR3 DNA is kept, with 42 bases framed from the first base. CDR1 and CDR2 were assigned from the germline V gene as SNHLY and FYNNEI.